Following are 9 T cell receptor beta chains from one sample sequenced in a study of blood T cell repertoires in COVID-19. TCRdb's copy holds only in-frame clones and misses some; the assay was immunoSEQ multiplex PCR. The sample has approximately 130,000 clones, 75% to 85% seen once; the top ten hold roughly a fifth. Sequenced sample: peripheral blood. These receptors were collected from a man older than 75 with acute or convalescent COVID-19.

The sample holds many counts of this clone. In DNA form, the CDR3 reads TGTGCCAGCAGCTTAATCTTCCAGGGCAGTCTCGGGGAGCTGTTTTTT. Translation: CASSLIFQGSLGELFF. This sequence joins TRBV7-8 and TRBJ2-2; maybe TRBD1 (5 bases). Trimming pared 2 bases from V and 7 bases from J, leaving 17 bases between. Germline V CDR1 and CDR2: SGHVS, FQNEAQ. CDR3 length: 16 residues.

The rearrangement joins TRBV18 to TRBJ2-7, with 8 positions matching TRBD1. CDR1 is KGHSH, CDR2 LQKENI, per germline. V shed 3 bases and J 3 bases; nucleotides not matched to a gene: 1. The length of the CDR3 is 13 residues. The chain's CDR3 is CASSPGQVYEQYF. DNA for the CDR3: TGTGCCAGCTCACCGGGACAGGTCTACGAGCAGTACTTC.

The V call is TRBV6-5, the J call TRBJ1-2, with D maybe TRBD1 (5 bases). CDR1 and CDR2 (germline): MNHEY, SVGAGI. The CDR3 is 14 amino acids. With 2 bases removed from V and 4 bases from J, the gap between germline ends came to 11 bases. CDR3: CASSYGGVSYGYTF. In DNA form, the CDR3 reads TGTGCCAGCAGTTACGGGGGGGTGAGCTATGGCTACACCTTC.

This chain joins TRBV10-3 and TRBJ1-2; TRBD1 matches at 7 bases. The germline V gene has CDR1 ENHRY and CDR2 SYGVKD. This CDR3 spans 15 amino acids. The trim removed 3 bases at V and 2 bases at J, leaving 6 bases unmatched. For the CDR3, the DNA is TGTGCCATCAGTGATTCAGGGGGAGGAAACTATGGCTACACCTTC. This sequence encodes CAISDSGGGNYGYTF.

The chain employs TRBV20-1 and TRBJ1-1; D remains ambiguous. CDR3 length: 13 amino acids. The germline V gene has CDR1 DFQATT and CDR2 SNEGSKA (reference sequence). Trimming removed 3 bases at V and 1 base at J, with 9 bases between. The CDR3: CSASGQSNTEAFF. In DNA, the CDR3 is TGCAGTGCTAGTGGTCAGTCGAACACTGAAGCTTTCTTT.

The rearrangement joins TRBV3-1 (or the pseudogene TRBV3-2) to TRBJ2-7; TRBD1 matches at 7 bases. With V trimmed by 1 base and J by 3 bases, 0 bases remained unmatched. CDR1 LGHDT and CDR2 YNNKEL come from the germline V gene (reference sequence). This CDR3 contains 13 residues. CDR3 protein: CASSQGDSYEQYF. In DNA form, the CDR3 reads TGTGCCAGCAGCCAAGGGGACAGCTACGAGCAGTACTTC.

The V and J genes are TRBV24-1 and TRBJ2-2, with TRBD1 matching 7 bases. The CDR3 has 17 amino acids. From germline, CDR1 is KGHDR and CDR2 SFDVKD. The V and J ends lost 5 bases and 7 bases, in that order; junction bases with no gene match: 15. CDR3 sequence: CATSADRVERKDGELFF. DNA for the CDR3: TGTGCCACCAGTGCCGACAGGGTCGAGAGGAAGGACGGGGAGCTGTTTTTT.

The chain's CDR3 is CASGTGTSGGFQETQYF. The CDR3 nucleotides read TGTGCTAGTGGTACCGGGACTAGCGGGGGATTCCAAGAGACCCAGTACTTC. The rearrangement uses TRBV12-5 and TRBJ2-5; TRBD2 agrees at 14 bases. The germline gives CDR1 LGHNT, CDR2 FRNRAP. V lost 5 bases and J lost 1; bases outside the gene matches: 6. The length of the CDR3 is 17 residues.

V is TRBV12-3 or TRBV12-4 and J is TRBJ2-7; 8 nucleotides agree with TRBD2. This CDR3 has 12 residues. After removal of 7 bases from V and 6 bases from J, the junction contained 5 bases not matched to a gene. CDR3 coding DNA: TGTGCCAGCACCCGGGGGGGCGGCGAGCAGTACTTC. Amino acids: CASTRGGGEQYF.